This T cell receptor beta chain was sequenced in a study of T cells after yellow fever vaccination. One entry per CDR3 protein results from TCRdb running MiXCR on the 5' RACE reads. This repertoire shows 150,000 to 200,000 distinct CDR3 sequences, about 6% found once; its top ten account for about 2.7%. Many counts were recorded for this clonotype. The CDR3 loop spans 15 amino acids. CDR1 and CDR2 from the germline V gene are SNHLY and FYNNEI. The V end lost 4 bases, the J end lost 4 bases, and 13 bases lay between the germline ends. The origin of this receptor is a man aged 18 to 35 who received the YFV17D yellow fever vaccine. The rearrangement joins TRBV2 to TRBJ2-2; possibly TRBD1 or TRBD2 for D (6 bases each). Here the sequenced sample was CD4+ T cells sorted from PBMCs, taken on the day of the first yellow fever vaccination. The CDR3 region is CASSAPGAGTGELFF. CDR3 in DNA: TGTGCCAGCAGTGCGCCGGGGGCAGGCACCGGGGAGCTGTTTTTT.